This TCR beta chain was sequenced in a study of shared T cell receptors in the human thymus. CDR3 length equals 17 residues. Germline-derived CDR1 and CDR2 are MGHRA and YSYEKL. V was shortened by 1 base and J by 2 bases, with 17 bases between the two germline ends. Libraries were prepared by immunoSEQ multiplex PCR; TCRdb keeps only in-frame clonotypes and omits some of them. The table includes 700,000 or so clones, 80% to 90% detected once. These data also featured in a second study, about human thymus T cells. This second study says: Thymic repertoires of unrelated individuals were reported in related research to overlap highly.

Sequencing was performed on thymocytes. The source of this sequence is a girl in the first two years of life with a congenital heart defect. The V call is TRBV4-1, the J call TRBJ1-2; TRBD1 is a possible D gene (6 bases). The CDR3 loop reads CASSQGGGRRGNYGYTF. The CDR3 nucleotides read TGCGCCAGCAGCCAAGGAGGGGGACGCCGAGGCAACTATGGCTACACCTTC.